The entry that follows covers one T cell receptor beta chain sequence. Its specificity is not known. The sample holds other DNA sequences that translate to the same CDR3. A multiplex PCR was run with 60 Vbeta primers and 13 Jbeta primers. Profiled with immunoSEQ multiplex PCR; TCRdb holds only in-frame clones, not every one. The sample holds 98,000 or so clones, around 80% seen once. This entry is derived from a study of cytomegalovirus exposure and HLA in healthy donors. Across the study: Among the approximately 400 donors who were genotyped, roughly 85% fell in the genetic ancestry cluster that is associated with self-reported Caucasian donors.

V lost 5 bases and J lost 4, with 5 bases in between. Germline-derived CDR1 and CDR2 are LNHDA and SQIVND (reference sequence). The CDR3 extends over 11 amino acids. Study-level points and caveats: CMV serostatus was the sole immune exposure data available. Some TCR beta chains (roughly 150 of them) were listed as cytomegalovirus-associated. In an earlier analysis, in 540 or so donors, most V segments appeared productive either ~90% or ~30% of the time.

The sample was PBMCs. This receptor was obtained from a woman aged 40-49 years in good health and CMV-seronegative. V is TRBV19 and J is TRBJ2-5, with no clear D. The CDR3 coding sequence is TGTGCCAGTAGTCTCCGAGAGACCCAGTACTTC. Translation: CASSLRETQYF.